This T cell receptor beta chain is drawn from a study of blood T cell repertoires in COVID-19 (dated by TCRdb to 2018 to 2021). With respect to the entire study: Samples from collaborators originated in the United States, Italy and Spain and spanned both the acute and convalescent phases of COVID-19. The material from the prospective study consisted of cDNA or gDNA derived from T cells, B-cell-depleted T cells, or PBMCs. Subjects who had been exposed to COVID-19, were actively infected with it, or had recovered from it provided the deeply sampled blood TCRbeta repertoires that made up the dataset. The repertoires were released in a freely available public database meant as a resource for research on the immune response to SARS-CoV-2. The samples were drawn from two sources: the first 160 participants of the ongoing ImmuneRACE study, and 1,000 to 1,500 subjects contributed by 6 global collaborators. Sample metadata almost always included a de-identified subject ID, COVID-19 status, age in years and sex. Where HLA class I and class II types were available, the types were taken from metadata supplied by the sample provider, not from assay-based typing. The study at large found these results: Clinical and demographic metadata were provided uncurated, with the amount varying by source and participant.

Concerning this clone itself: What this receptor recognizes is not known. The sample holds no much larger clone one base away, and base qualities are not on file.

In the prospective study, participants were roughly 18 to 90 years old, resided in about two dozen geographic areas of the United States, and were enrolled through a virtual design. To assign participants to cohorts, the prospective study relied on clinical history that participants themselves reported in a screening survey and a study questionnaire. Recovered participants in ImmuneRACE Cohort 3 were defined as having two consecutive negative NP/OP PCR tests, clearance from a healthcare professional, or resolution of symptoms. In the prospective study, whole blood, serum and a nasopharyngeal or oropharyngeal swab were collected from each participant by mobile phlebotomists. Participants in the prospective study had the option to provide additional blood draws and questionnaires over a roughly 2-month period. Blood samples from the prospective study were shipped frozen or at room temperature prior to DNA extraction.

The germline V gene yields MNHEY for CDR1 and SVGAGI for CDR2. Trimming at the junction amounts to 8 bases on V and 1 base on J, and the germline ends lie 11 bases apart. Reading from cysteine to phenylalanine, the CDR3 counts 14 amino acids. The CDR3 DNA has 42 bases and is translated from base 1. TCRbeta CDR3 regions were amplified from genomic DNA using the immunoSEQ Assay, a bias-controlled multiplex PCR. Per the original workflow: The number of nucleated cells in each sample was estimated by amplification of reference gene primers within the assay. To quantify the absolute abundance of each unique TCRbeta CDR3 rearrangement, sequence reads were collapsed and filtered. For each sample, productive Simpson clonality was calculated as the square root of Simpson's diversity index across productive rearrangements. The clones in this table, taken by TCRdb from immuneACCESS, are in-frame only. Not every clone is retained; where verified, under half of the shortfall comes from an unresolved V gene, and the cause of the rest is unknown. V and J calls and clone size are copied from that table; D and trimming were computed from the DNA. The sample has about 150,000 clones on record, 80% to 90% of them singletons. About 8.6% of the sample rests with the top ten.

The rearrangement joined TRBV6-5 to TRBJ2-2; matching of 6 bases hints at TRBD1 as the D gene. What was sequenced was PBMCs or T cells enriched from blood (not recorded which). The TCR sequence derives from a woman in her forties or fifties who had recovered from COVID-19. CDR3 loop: CASGDRLNTGELFF. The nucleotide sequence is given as TGTGCCAGCGGCGACAGGTTGAACACCGGGGAGCTGTTTTTT.